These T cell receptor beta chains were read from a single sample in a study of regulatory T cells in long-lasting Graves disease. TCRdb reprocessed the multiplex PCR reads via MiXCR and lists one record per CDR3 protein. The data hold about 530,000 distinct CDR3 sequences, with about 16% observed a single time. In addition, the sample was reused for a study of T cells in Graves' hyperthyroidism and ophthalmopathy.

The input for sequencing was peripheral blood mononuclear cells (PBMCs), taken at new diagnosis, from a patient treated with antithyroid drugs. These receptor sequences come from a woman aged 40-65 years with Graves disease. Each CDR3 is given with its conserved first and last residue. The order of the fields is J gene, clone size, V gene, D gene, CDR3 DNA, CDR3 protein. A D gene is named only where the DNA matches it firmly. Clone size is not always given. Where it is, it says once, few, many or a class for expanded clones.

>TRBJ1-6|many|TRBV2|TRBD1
TGTGCCAGCAACGGAGGTACAGGGGAGTCCTATAATTCACCCCTCCACTTT
CASNGGTGESYNSPLHF
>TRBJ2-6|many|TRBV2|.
TGTGCCAGCACCCAGGACAGAGCCTCTGGGGCCAACGTCCTGACTTTC
CASTQDRASGANVLTF
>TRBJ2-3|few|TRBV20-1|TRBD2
TGCAGTGGACCGAGGTGGGCTAGCGGGGGGGCACCGCAGTATTTT
CSGPRWASGGAPQYF
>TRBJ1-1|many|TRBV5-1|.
TGCGCCAGCAGCCCCACCGAAGAGCAAGAAGCTTTCTTT
CASSPTEEQEAFF
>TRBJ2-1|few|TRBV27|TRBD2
TGTGCCAGCAGTTTCCGCGGGACTAGCGGGGTCTCCTACAATGAGCAGTTCTTC
CASSFRGTSGVSYNEQFF
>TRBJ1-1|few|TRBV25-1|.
TGTGCCAGCAGTGCCTACTACAGAGGGGAGGACACTGAAGCTTTCTTT
CASSAYYRGEDTEAFF
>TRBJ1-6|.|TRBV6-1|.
TGTGCCAGCAGTGCAAAGACCGGGAGCTATTCACCCCTCCACTTT
CASSAKTGSYSPLHF
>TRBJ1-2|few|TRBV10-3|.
TGTGGCACCTCCGGGGCGGTAGCTAACTATGGCTACACCTTC
CGTSGAVANYGYTF
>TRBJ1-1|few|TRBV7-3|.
TGTGCCAGCAGCTTAATTGCGGTGACAAGGGCCCCTGTGAACACTGAAGCTTTCTTT
CASSLIAVTRAPVNTEAFF
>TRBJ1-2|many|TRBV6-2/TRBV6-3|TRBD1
TGTGCCAGCAGTTCAAAAGGACAGGGGGCCTATGGCTACACCTTC
CASSSKGQGAYGYTF